This entry features one T cell receptor (beta chain) sequence. No antigen is known for it. This record belongs to a study of cytomegalovirus exposure and HLA in healthy donors. Study results and caveats: Reports indicate that TCR beta sequences accurately predicted the HLA-A and HLA-B alleles of most subjects.

Vbeta (60) and Jbeta (13) primers were used in the PCR. The protocol was immunoSEQ multiplex PCR, while the TCRdb copy is restricted to in-frame clones and leaves out a portion. The data show about 160,000 clones, with roughly four fifths seen just once and about 1% held by the top ten. CDR1 is LNHDA and CDR2 is SQIVND in the germline V gene (reference sequence). There are 14 residues in the CDR3. With 0 bases clipped from V and 6 bases from J, the junction kept 2 bases outside the gene matches. The V gene is TRBV19, the J gene TRBJ1-5; TRBD1 agrees at 7 bases. This clonotype was obtained from a woman in her 40s in good health and CMV-seronegative. Sequenced input: PBMCs. CDR3 sequence: CASSIEGGGQPQHF. The CDR3 region has the DNA TGTGCCAGTAGTATAGAAGGGGGCGGTCAGCCCCAGCATTTT. The complete variable domain, with remaining parts taken from reference TRBV19 and TRBJ1-5, reads DGGITQSPKYLFRKEGQNVTLSCEQNLNHDAMYWYRQDPGQGLRLIYYSQIVNDFQKGDIAEGYSVSREKKESFPLTVTSAQKNPTAFYLCASSIEGGGQPQHFGDGTRLSIL.